Listed below are T cell receptor beta chains from one sample, sequenced in a study of molecular identifiers for immune sequencing clone quantification. TCRdb reprocessed the PCR reads with MiXCR, giving one entry per CDR3 protein. The repertoire holds under 800,000 distinct CDR3 sequences, with about 25% as singletons. The sequenced sample consisted of naive CD8+ T cells from blood, with Jurkat cell RNA spiked in. The receptors derive from a human donor in good health. Some libraries in this study had Jurkat cell RNA spiked in. Each CDR3 is given with its conserved first and last residue. A D gene is named only where the DNA matches it firmly. Where a row states a size, it is once, few, many or the class of an expanded clone; other rows omit it.

size	D	V	J	DNA	CDR3
many	-	TRBV28	TRBJ1-5	TGTGCCAGCAGTTACCAGGGATACAGCAATCAGCCCCAGCATTTT	CASSYQGYSNQPQHF
many	TRBD1	TRBV18	TRBJ2-7	TGTGCCAGCTCACCACGGGACAGGGTCTACGAGCAGTACTTC	CASSPRDRVYEQYF
few	TRBD2	TRBV20-1	TRBJ2-1	TGCAGTGCTACCCTAGCGGGAGCGACCGAGCAGTTCTTC	CSATLAGATEQFF
few	-	TRBV6-2/TRBV6-3	TRBJ2-7	TGTGCCAGCAGTTACGACGGGGACACCCTCTACGAGCAGTACTTC	CASSYDGDTLYEQYF
-	-	TRBV4-3	TRBJ1-1	TGCGCCAGCAGCCCCACAAGGTACACTGAAGCTTTCTTT	CASSPTRYTEAFF
many	-	TRBV4-3	TRBJ2-1	TGCGCCAGCAGCCAAGAAGCGCGGAGATCCTACAATGAGCAGTTCTTC	CASSQEARRSYNEQFF
few	-	TRBV20-1	TRBJ2-5	TGCAGTGCTAGGTCAGTCGCGGGTGAAGAGACCCAGTACTTC	CSARSVAGEETQYF
-	TRBD2	TRBV7-2	TRBJ2-7	TGTGCCAGCAGCTATCGGACTAGCGGGGTCTACGAGCCGTACTTC	CASSYRTSGVYEPYF
-	-	TRBV12-3/TRBV12-4	TRBJ2-2	TGTGCCAGCAGTTCCCCCGACGGAGTCGGGGAGCTGTTTTTT	CASSSPDGVGELFF
once	-	TRBV5-1	TRBJ2-3	TGCGCCAGCAAGGTCTCTGATATTTCCACGGATACGCAGTATTTT	CASKVSDISTDTQYF
-	TRBD2	TRBV19	TRBJ2-7	TGTGCCAGTAGTAAGGCCCCCTACAGCGGGAGTTACGAGCAGTACTTC	CASSKAPYSGSYEQYF
many	-	TRBV5-1	TRBJ1-1	TGCGCCAGCAGCTTGGCCGGAAGTGCTGAAGCTTTCTTT	CASSLAGSAEAFF
-	TRBD1	TRBV9	TRBJ2-5	TGTGCCAGGACCACAGGGGAGTTAAAGACCCAGTACTTC	CARTTGELKTQYF
-	-	TRBV4-1	TRBJ2-7	TGCGCCAGCAGCCCAAAACGATTTATGGGGGAGCAGTACTTC	CASSPKRFMGEQYF
few	TRBD2	TRBV4-3	TRBJ2-7	TGCGCCAGCAGCCAAGATTTGGCTAGCGGTACCTACGAGCAGTACTTC	CASSQDLASGTYEQYF
-	-	TRBV6-2/TRBV6-3	TRBJ1-1	TGTGCCAGCAGTTACGAGTACAGGTCGGGGACTGAAGCTTTCTTT	CASSYEYRSGTEAFF
-	TRBD2	TRBV13	TRBJ2-5	TGTGCCAGCAGCTTATCTATGGCGGGAGGGCCGGGTGAGACCCAGTACTTC	CASSLSMAGGPGETQYF
many	-	TRBV29-1	TRBJ2-7	TGCAGCGTTGAGGGGACTTCAGCCTACGAGCAGTACTTC	CSVEGTSAYEQYF
many	-	TRBV9	TRBJ2-6	TGTGCCAGCAGCACCCATCTTTTCTCTGGGGCCAACGTCCTGACTTTC	CASSTHLFSGANVLTF
-	TRBD2	TRBV9	TRBJ2-7	TGTGCCAGCAGCGTAGTTCCGGGACTAACACTTAACGAGCAGTACTTC	CASSVVPGLTLNEQYF
few	-	TRBV27	TRBJ2-7	TGTGCCAGCAGCCCAACAAAAGGCCGGGGTACCTACGAGCAGTACTTC	CASSPTKGRGTYEQYF
many	-	TRBV6-5	TRBJ2-7	TGTGCCAGCGGGGGTGGGAGCTCCTACGAGCAGTACTTC	CASGGGSSYEQYF
many	TRBD2	TRBV20-1	TRBJ2-2	TGCAGTCTAGCGGGAGAGGGGAACACCGGGGAGCTGTTTTTT	CSLAGEGNTGELFF
few	TRBD1	TRBV9	TRBJ1-2	TGTGCCAGCAGCCCAATCGACAGGGGGCAGGGCTACACCTTC	CASSPIDRGQGYTF
few	-	TRBV4-3	TRBJ1-6	TGCGCCAGCAGCCAAGATAAGACGTCAGGGGTTGGTTCACCCCTCCACTTT	CASSQDKTSGVGSPLHF
few	TRBD2	TRBV27	TRBJ2-7	TGTGCCAGCAGTTTACCGGGACTAGAGGCCGAGCAGTACTTC	CASSLPGLEAEQYF
many	TRBD1	TRBV29-1	TRBJ2-3	TGCAGCGTTGAAGGTATTCCGGTTGGACAGGGGTCTGATACGCAGTATTTT	CSVEGIPVGQGSDTQYF
once	TRBD1	TRBV7-6	TRBJ1-2	TGTGCCAGCAGCCCGCTGACAGGGCCGATCTATGGCTACACCTTC	CASSPLTGPIYGYTF
many	TRBD1	TRBV4-3	TRBJ1-1	TGCGCCAGCAGCCGGGACAGTCCTAATACTGAAGCTTTCTTT	CASSRDSPNTEAFF
few	TRBD2	TRBV6-5	TRBJ2-3	TGTGCCAGCAGTTACCGACTAGCGGGAGAAACAGATACGCAGTATTTT	CASSYRLAGETDTQYF
-	-	TRBV7-6	TRBJ2-2	TGTGCCAGCAGCTTCGGGGCAGGGGCCACCGGGGAGCTGTTTTTT	CASSFGAGATGELFF
-	-	TRBV7-9	TRBJ2-7	TGTGCCAGCAGCCCTTGGGACGGACTGACCTACGAGCAGTACTTC	CASSPWDGLTYEQYF
few	-	TRBV19	TRBJ2-3	TGTGCCAGTAGTGAGTTCACTAGCACAGATACGCAGTATTTT	CASSEFTSTDTQYF
few	-	TRBV5-1	TRBJ2-7	TGCGCCAGCAGCGAGGGACGGATGAACTACGAGCAGTACTTC	CASSEGRMNYEQYF
-	TRBD1	TRBV29-1	TRBJ2-1	TGCAGCGTTGGGGGGACAGGGCCGGGGAATGAGCAGTTCTTC	CSVGGTGPGNEQFF
many	-	TRBV27	TRBJ2-2	TGTGCCAGCGGGTTTACAGAGAACACCGGGGAGCTGTTTTTT	CASGFTENTGELFF
-	-	TRBV30	TRBJ1-5	TGTGCCTGGAGTGTAGCTTCCGGGACTCCCTTAACTCAGCCCCAGCATTTT	CAWSVASGTPLTQPQHF
-	-	TRBV7-9	TRBJ2-7	TGTGCCAGCAGCTTAGGAGCGCAGACCGGTAACAAGCAGTACTTC	CASSLGAQTGNKQYF
-	-	TRBV5-1	TRBJ2-7	TGCGCCAGCAGCTTGGCCGGGAGTTACGAGGAGTACTTC	CASSLAGSYEEYF
-	-	TRBV20-1	TRBJ2-7	TGCAGTGGATGGGCCGGTGCCTACGAGCAGTCCTTC	CSGWAGAYEQSF
-	TRBD2	TRBV11-2	TRBJ2-3	TGTGCCAGCAGCGTCTGGAGCGGGGGAGGCACAGATACGCAGGATTTT	CASSVWSGGGTDTQDF
-	-	TRBV4-3	TRBJ1-2	TGCGCCAGCAACCAAGATTTAGGGGTTTATGGCTACACCTTC	CASNQDLGVYGYTF
few	TRBD2	TRBV6-5	TRBJ2-7	TGTGCCAGCAGTGTTAGGACTAGCGGGAAGTACGAGCAGTACTTC	CASSVRTSGKYEQYF
-	-	TRBV28	TRBJ1-1	TGTGCCTGCAGTTTTAAGGGGACCACTGAAGCTTTCTTT	CACSFKGTTEAFF
-	TRBD2	TRBV12-3/TRBV12-4	TRBJ2-1	TGTGCCAGCAGTCCATATTCCCTAGCGGGAGGTGGAGAGCAGTTCTTC	CASSPYSLAGGGEQFF
many	TRBD2	TRBV25-1	TRBJ2-1	TGTGCCAGCAGAAGGGCTAGCGGTCTGTATGAGCAGTTCTTC	CASRRASGLYEQFF
-	-	TRBV27	TRBJ2-1	TGTGCCAGCAGTTTCGCGGGGCCGTCCTACAATGAGCAGTTCTTC	CASSFAGPSYNEQFF
-	-	TRBV27	TRBJ2-2	TGTGCCAGCAACGACAGAATGAACACCGGGGAGCTGTTTTTT	CASNDRMNTGELFF
-	-	TRBV6-1	TRBJ1-5	TGTGCCAGCAGGGACGGATTGAACAATCAGCCCCAGCATTTT	CASRDGLNNQPQHF
few	TRBD1	TRBV15	TRBJ2-1	TGTGCCACCAGTTTGCAGGGGGCTGGGGAGCAGTTCTTC	CATSLQGAGEQFF
-	TRBD1	TRBV9	TRBJ1-1	TGTGCCAGTGGACAGGGGGACACTGAAGCTTTCTTT	CASGQGDTEAFF
few	TRBD2	TRBV27	TRBJ2-5	TGTGCCAGCAGTTTCAGCGGGGGGGCTGAGACCCAGTACTTC	CASSFSGGAETQYF
-	-	TRBV6-1	TRBJ1-1	TGTGCCAGCAGTGAAGTTCGGCACACTGAAGCTTTCTTT	CASSEVRHTEAFF
many	TRBD1	TRBV4-3	TRBJ2-7	TGCGCCAGCAGCCAGGACAGGGGGCTGTACGAGCAGTACTTC	CASSQDRGLYEQYF